This T cell receptor beta chain was obtained from a study of shared clonotypes between healthy human individuals. The study's findings and limits: Non-shared clonotypes displayed generation probabilities falling below those of clonotypes present in all four donors.

Trimming cost V 1 base and J 3 bases, with 12 bases left between them. Germline values: CDR1 KGHSH, CDR2 LQKENI. This CDR3 has 15 residues. Only CD45RO-negative cells positively selected for CCR7 counted as naive CD8 cells, so terminally differentiated effector memory CD45RA+ cells were excluded. Caucasian adults living in Nashville, Tennessee, provided all samples. Comment on this clone: The antigen remains undetermined.

Genomic DNA of each subset was evenly split across several immunoSEQ plates. Produced via immunoSEQ multiplex PCR; TCRdb's table is partial and in-frame only. Here the sample spans roughly 2 million clones, about 95% being singletons. This sequence was found in a young man in good health. The chain is built from TRBV18 and TRBJ1-2; D remains ambiguous. Sequencing input: naive CD8+ T cells sorted from blood. This CDR3 is CASSPLSIWDYGYTF. The DNA of the CDR3 is TGTGCCAGCTCACCACTTTCCATCTGGGACTATGGCTACACCTTC.